One and the same sample provided the 31 T cell receptor beta chains below, sequenced in a study of blood T cell repertoires in COVID-19 (dated by TCRdb to 2018 to 2021). The library came from the immunoSEQ multiplex PCR assay. In TCRdb, the immuneACCESS table is reduced to in-frame sequences with V and J assigned. These tables do not hold every clone; where another copy was compared, an unresolved V gene accounts for under half, and the others remain unexplained. The sample includes 110,000 to 150,000 clones, with around 87% observed a single time. Of the sample, roughly 5% is held by the ten largest clones. The sample consisted of peripheral blood. These receptors were taken from a human donor in a cohort sampled during active COVID-19.

V is TRBV5-1 and J is TRBJ2-2; 10 nucleotides agree with TRBD2. Germline lookup yields CDR1 SGHRS and CDR2 YFSETQ. Trimming took 5 bases from V and 0 from J; bases not matched to a gene: 1. The CDR3 is 15 amino acids. The CDR3 loop reads CASSSGRTNTGELFF. The CDR3 nucleotides are TGCGCCAGCAGTAGCGGGAGGACGAACACCGGGGAGCTGTTTTTT.

The J gene is TRBJ2-3, the V gene TRBV30, with 7 positions matching TRBD2. Germline V gene lookup returns CDR1 GTSNPN and CDR2 SVGIG (reference sequence). The CDR3 has 13 residues. V shed 4 bases, J shed 2 bases, and the junction held 3 bases outside the gene matches. CDR3 DNA sequence: TGTGCCTGGACAGCGGGGCTCACAGATACGCAGTATTTT. Protein product: CAWTAGLTDTQYF.

In this sample, this clone turned up a few times. The V gene is TRBV19, the J gene TRBJ2-1; 9 bases fit TRBD2. Germline values: CDR1 LNHDA, CDR2 SQIVND (reference sequence). Trimming at V came to 7 bases and at J to 3 bases, leaving 7 bases not matched to a gene. The CDR3 has 15 amino acids. The CDR3 here is CASIAGTSYYNEQFF. The CDR3 DNA reads TGTGCCAGTATCGCCGGGACTAGCTACTACAATGAGCAGTTCTTC.

The rearrangement uses TRBV5-1 and TRBJ1-1; D unclear. V lost 0 bases and J 1 base, leaving 7 bases between the germline ends. Germline values: CDR1 SGHRS, CDR2 YFSETQ. The CDR3 contains 14 residues. This CDR3 is CASSLESGNTEAFF. The CDR3 DNA reads as TGCGCCAGCAGCTTGGAGTCGGGGAACACTGAAGCTTTCTTT.

The chain employs TRBV29-1 and TRBJ2-1; D remains unclear. Between the trimmed V and J ends, which lost 0 bases and 3 bases, there was a span of 15 bases. CDR3 length: 16 amino acids. CDR1 and CDR2 from the germline V gene are SQVTM and ANQGSEA. In DNA form, the CDR3 reads TGCAGCGTTGAAGATCTTCTGGGTCAGGTCTACAATGAGCAGTTCTTC. As protein: CSVEDLLGQVYNEQFF.

Worth noting for this clone: A read error is likely here: a far larger clone is one base away. Other DNA sequences in the same sample also yield this CDR3. This chain links TRBV11-1 with TRBJ2-3, with D perhaps matching TRBD2 (7 bases). Germline values: CDR1 SGHAT, CDR2 FQDESV (reference sequence). This CDR3 contains 16 residues. CDR3 nucleotides: TGTGCCCGCAGCTTATGGGGGGGGGCGCTCACAGATACGCAGTATTTT. Its protein product is CARSLWGGALTDTQYF.

The chain uses TRBV30 and TRBJ1-3, with TRBD1 matching 8 bases. This CDR3 has 14 amino acids. V was clipped by 2 bases and J by 4 bases; unmatched bases: 4. Germline lookup yields CDR1 GTSNPN and CDR2 SVGIG (reference sequence). CDR3 protein: CAWSRTGRGNTIYF. CDR3 nucleotide sequence: TGTGCCTGGAGTAGGACAGGGAGAGGAAACACCATATATTTT.

The gene calls are TRBV5-1 and TRBJ1-4; 11 positions match TRBD1. The ends lost 0 bases at V and 3 bases at J; junction bases unmatched: 4. CDR3 length: 17 amino acids. Germline V gives CDR1 SGHRS, CDR2 YFSETQ. CDR3 protein: CASSLAGQGAANEKLFF. In nucleotides, the CDR3 is TGCGCCAGCAGCTTGGCCGGACAGGGGGCGGCTAATGAAAAACTGTTTTTT.

The V and J genes are TRBV5-5 and TRBJ2-1; 9 bases agree with TRBD1. V was pared by 2 bases and J by 7 bases, with 10 bases of the junction left unmatched. The CDR3 extends over 16 amino acids. Germline V lookup: CDR1 SGHKS, CDR2 YYEKEE (reference sequence). In DNA, the CDR3 is TGTGCCAGCAGCTTCGAAGGACAGGGGTTCTGGAATGAGCAGTTCTTC. Translating gives CASSFEGQGFWNEQFF.

This clone was observed once. The J gene is TRBJ2-7, the V gene TRBV12-5; 7 nucleotides agree with TRBD2. Trimming at V came to 4 bases and at J to 3 bases, leaving 9 bases not matched to a gene. This CDR3 has 15 residues. Germline V lookup: CDR1 LGHNT, CDR2 FRNRAP. Written as DNA, the CDR3 is TGTGCTAGTGGTTGGGGTCGGGGGGTCGACTACGAGCAGTACTTC. This sequence encodes CASGWGRGVDYEQYF.

This sequence joins TRBV6-4 and TRBJ2-1; TRBD1 matches 8 bases. V shed 5 bases, J shed 12 bases, and the junction held 6 bases outside the gene matches. The CDR3 covers 12 residues. CDR1 MRHNA and CDR2 SNTAGT come from the germline V gene. The CDR3 spells CASSPTGGAQFF. The CDR3 coding sequence is TGTGCCAGCAGTCCTACAGGGGGAGCGCAGTTCTTC.

The chain carries TRBV5-1 and TRBJ1-1; D might be TRBD1 (6 bases). This CDR3 is 14 amino acids long. From germline, CDR1 is SGHRS and CDR2 YFSETQ. The germline V and J ends were trimmed by 3 bases and 1 base, with 10 bases remaining between them. The CDR3 bases are TGCGCCAGCAGCTCACGACAGGAGAACACTGAAGCTTTCTTT. Translated, it gives CASSSRQENTEAFF.

The chain is built from TRBV2 and TRBJ1-5, with 7 bases identical to TRBD1. Germline V gene data show CDR1 as SNHLY and CDR2 as FYNNEI. The CDR3 has 14 amino acids. Trimming at V came to 5 bases and at J to 7 bases, leaving 8 bases not matched to a gene. The CDR3 nucleotides are TGTGCCAGCAGTACTCAGGGGGTCCGGCAGCCCCAGCATTTT. Translating it yields CASSTQGVRQPQHF.

V usage is TRBV6-5 and J usage is TRBJ1-2; TRBD1 aligns across 8 bases. J was trimmed by 6 bases and V by 8 bases; bases with no gene match: 11. Germline CDR1 reads MNHEY; CDR2 reads SVGAGI. The CDR3 is 14 amino acids. The CDR3, as DNA: TGTGCCAGCGAGGACAGGGCGGTATGGGATGGCTACACCTTC. Translated, it gives CASEDRAVWDGYTF.

This chain uses TRBV10-1 with TRBJ1-1; D is possibly TRBD1 (5 bases). Per the germline V gene, CDR1 is WNHNN and CDR2 is SYGVQD (reference sequence). V gave up 3 bases and J gave up 3 bases, with 14 bases separating them. CDR3 length equals 15 residues. In DNA form, the CDR3 reads TGCGCCAGCAGTGATTCGAAGGCAGGGTACACTGAAGCTTTCTTT. This gives the protein CASSDSKAGYTEAFF.

This chain joins TRBV7-2 and TRBJ2-2, with 10 bases lining up with TRBD2. V lost 2 bases and J lost 7; bases outside the gene matches: 7. The CDR3 runs 16 residues. The V gene's germline CDR1 is SGHTA and CDR2 FQGNSA. CDR3 sequence: CASSLMSGGAGGELFF. As DNA, the CDR3 is TGTGCCAGCAGCTTAATGAGCGGGGGGGCTGGCGGGGAGCTGTTTTTT.

The V and J genes are TRBV5-1 and TRBJ2-2, with a weak D call TRBD2 (6 bases). The CDR3 spans 16 residues. V was shortened by 1 base and J by 7 bases, with 17 bases between the two germline ends. Per germline, CDR1 SGHRS and CDR2 YFSETQ. The CDR3 bases are TGCGCCAGCAGCTTGAGAGCGGCCCGGGGGAACGGGGAGCTGTTTTTT. Its protein product is CASSLRAARGNGELFF.

The chain recombines TRBV7-2 with TRBJ2-7; 7 positions match TRBD1. Germline CDR1 SGHTA, CDR2 FQGNSA. V shed 4 bases and J 6 bases; nucleotides not matched to a gene: 6. The CDR3 totals 13 residues. The CDR3 nucleotides read TGTGCCAGCAGCTACCTGGACAGGCCCGAGCAGTACTTC. Translating it yields CASSYLDRPEQYF.

The table lists this clone with a count of one. J is TRBJ2-5 and V is TRBV5-1, with 10 bases lining up with TRBD1. Looked up from germline, CDR1 is SGHRS and CDR2 is YFSETQ. The V segment lost 5 bases and the J segment 2 bases; nucleotides outside the gene matches: 6. This CDR3 comprises 15 residues. The CDR3 DNA sequence: TGCGCCAGCAGACCGGGACAGGGGTGGCAAGAGACCCAGTACTTC. Amino acid sequence: CASRPGQGWQETQYF.

The chain has TRBV7-2 and TRBJ2-7; TRBD1 agrees at 10 bases. CDR1 is SGHTA, CDR2 FQGNSA, per germline. Trimming at V came to 2 bases and at J to 6 bases, leaving 13 bases not matched to a gene. The CDR3 is 17 amino acids. The CDR3 DNA sequence: TGTGCCAGCAGCTTAAACGCCAGACAGGGGGCCGCGGCCGAGCAGTACTTC. This gives the protein CASSLNARQGAAAEQYF.

This rearrangement joins TRBV5-1 to TRBJ1-1; TRBD1 agrees at 9 bases. The junction had 9 bases not matched to a gene; V was cut back by 4 bases and J by 5 bases. The length of the CDR3 is 15 residues. CDR1 SGHRS and CDR2 YFSETQ come from the germline V gene. CDR3 nucleotides: TGCGCCAGCAGCAGGGACAGGGTCGGGTGGACTGAAGCTTTCTTT. As protein: CASSRDRVGWTEAFF. Complete variable domain (other parts from reference TRBV5-1 and TRBJ1-1): KAGVTQTPRYLIKTRGQQVTLSCSPISGHRSVSWYQQTPGQGLQFLFEYFSETQRNKGNFPGRFSGRQFSNSRSEMNVSTLELGDSALYLCASSRDRVGWTEAFFGQGTRLTVV.

This chain links TRBV7-3 with TRBJ2-2, with D maybe TRBD2 (6 bases). The germline gives CDR1 SGHTA, CDR2 FQGTGA. V lost 5 bases to trimming and J lost 4 bases, with 14 bases between them. This CDR3 region has 15 residues. CDR3 DNA sequence: TGTGCCAGCAGCGGAGGAGGGGCGGGCACCGGGGAGCTGTTTTTT. Amino acids: CASSGGGAGTGELFF.

The CDR3 is CAWGRGSSSYNEQFF. In DNA form, the CDR3 reads TGTGCCTGGGGCCGTGGTTCGAGCTCCTACAATGAGCAGTTCTTC. The chain couples TRBV30 to TRBJ2-1; D gene ambiguous. Germline loops: CDR1 GTSNPN, CDR2 SVGIG (reference sequence). V shed 5 bases and J shed 0 bases, with 14 bases lying between them. This CDR3 is built from 15 residues.

The chain joins TRBV11-2 to TRBJ2-7, with TRBD2 matching 13 bases. CDR1 and CDR2 (germline): SGHAT, FQNNGV. The junction had 1 base not matched to a gene; V was cut back by 4 bases and J by 1 base. The CDR3 totals 15 residues. The chain's CDR3 is CASSSTSGGSYEQYF. The CDR3 nucleotides are TGTGCCAGCAGCTCGACTAGCGGGGGGTCCTACGAGCAGTACTTC.

V and J are TRBV3-1 (or the pseudogene TRBV3-2) and TRBJ1-2, with 7 bases fitting TRBD1. Per germline, CDR1 LGHDT and CDR2 YNNKEL (reference sequence). This CDR3 spans 16 amino acids. V dropped 4 bases and J dropped 4; count of bases not matched to a gene: 12. The CDR3 loop is CASSPRTGLLGYGYTF. CDR3 DNA: TGTGCCAGCAGCCCGCGGACAGGCCTATTGGGCTATGGCTACACCTTC.

The V call is TRBV5-5, the J call TRBJ2-3; D remains unclear. Germline V gene data show CDR1 as SGHKS and CDR2 as YYEKEE (reference sequence). This CDR3 spans 12 amino acids. Between the trimmed V and J ends, which lost 7 bases and 3 bases, there was a span of 9 bases. For the CDR3, the DNA is TGTGCCAGCTTGATGCAGACAGATACGCAGTATTTT. Translated, it gives CASLMQTDTQYF. Variable domain in full (rest from reference TRBV5-5 and TRBJ2-3): DAGVTQSPTHLIKTRGQQVTLRCSPISGHKSVSWYQQVLGQGPQFIFQYYEKEERGRGNFPDRFSARQFPNYSSELNVNALLLGDSALYLCASLMQTDTQYFGPGTRLTVL.

This clone was observed a few times. This chain links TRBV4-1 with TRBJ2-7; D is perhaps TRBD2 (5 bases). With 0 bases removed from V and 0 bases from J, the gap between germline ends came to 12 bases. The germline CDR1 and CDR2 sequences are MGHRA and YSYEKL. The CDR3 sequence is 16 residues long. The CDR3 loop reads CASSQDSRGLSYEQYF. As DNA, the CDR3 is TGCGCCAGCAGCCAAGATTCCCGCGGGCTCTCCTACGAGCAGTACTTC.

V usage is TRBV28 and J usage is TRBJ1-2, with 7 bases identical to TRBD1. The CDR3 is made up of 14 amino acids. Germline loops: CDR1 MDHEN, CDR2 SYDVKM. Losses at the gene ends were 6 bases for V and 4 bases for J; bases not matched to a gene: 8. In nucleotides, the CDR3 is TGTGCCAGCAGCCAAGCCCAGGGGGTCTATGGCTACACCTTC. This encodes CASSQAQGVYGYTF.

The chain recombines TRBV6-5 with TRBJ1-2; TRBD1 agrees at 7 bases. Looked up from germline, CDR1 is MNHEY and CDR2 is SVGAGI. The length of the CDR3 is 15 residues. V was pared by 4 bases and J by 2 bases, with 7 bases of the junction left unmatched. CDR3 bases: TGTGCCAGCAGTTGGTCAGGGGGGCGAAACTATGGCTACACCTTC. Translation: CASSWSGGRNYGYTF.

This chain uses TRBV7-9 with TRBJ1-2, with D hard to call. CDR1 SEHNR and CDR2 FQNEAQ come from the germline V gene (reference sequence). The germline V and J ends were trimmed by 1 base and 1 base, with 7 bases remaining between them. The CDR3 sequence is 14 residues long. CDR3 coding DNA: TGTGCCAGCAGCTTAGATCGTGTTAACTATGGCTACACCTTC. Translated: CASSLDRVNYGYTF.

The rearrangement uses TRBV30 and TRBJ1-2, with D perhaps TRBD1 (5 bases). The CDR3 contains 16 residues. Germline CDR1 reads GTSNPN; CDR2 reads SVGIG (reference sequence). Trimming left V 4 bases short and J 3 bases short, with 21 bases between. CDR3 amino acids: CAWTKIGQEAYYGYTF. CDR3 DNA sequence: TGTGCCTGGACCAAAATTGGACAAGAAGCCTACTATGGCTACACCTTC.